This TCR beta chain was sequenced in a study of cytomegalovirus exposure and HLA in healthy donors. Overall study results and limits: Later analysis identified several of the most significant clusters that appeared linked to common viral pathogens. Researchers had no immune exposure information except CMV serostatus available.

The CDR3 covers 16 residues. The germline gives CDR1 MNHEY, CDR2 SVGAGI. V dropped 4 bases and J dropped 2 bases, with 18 bases sitting between them. PCR employed 60 Vbeta and 13 Jbeta primers. As originally analysed: In a later analysis, 8.5 million to 14 million of approximately 86 million unique beta chains occurred in at least two donors. The data were produced by immunoSEQ multiplex PCR, yet TCRdb's version contains in-frame clones alone and is incomplete. V and J calls plus clone size are reproduced from that table; the DNA served to infer D and trimming. The profile shows fewer than 140,000 clones, about 70% of them singletons. Comments on this clone: The antigen is unknown. Other DNA variants within this sample encode the same CDR3.

The source material was PBMCs. The genes are TRBV6-5 and TRBJ2-7; tentatively, D is TRBD1 (8 bases). The receptor was isolated from a woman aged 50 to 65 in good health and CMV-seropositive. The CDR3, as DNA: TGTGCCAGCAGTTCCTTTACAGGGGGGGTAACCTACGAGCAGTACTTC. This codes for CASSSFTGGVTYEQYF.